A selection of T cell receptor beta chains follows, all from one sample in a study of CD8 T cells in ankylosing spondylitis. TCRdb fed the 5' RACE reads into MiXCR, producing one record per CDR3 protein. The sample includes roughly 230,000 distinct CDR3 sequences, roughly a tenth of them seen just once. Material for sequencing was blood, either unsorted or a sorted T cell fraction (not recorded which). The receptors shown here come from a male donor with ankylosing spondylitis or in good health (not recorded which). CDR3s include the opening cysteine and the closing phenylalanine or tryptophan. The D gene is left open where the match is weak. Not all rows give a size; the values are once, few, many and, for expanded clones, a class.

V,size,J,D,CDR3,DNA
TRBV5-1,.,TRBJ1-2,TRBD1,CASANGQAYGYTF,TGCGCCAGCGCAAACGGACAGGCGTATGGCTACACCTTC
TRBV12-3/TRBV12-4,many,TRBJ1-2,.,CASSEQGTSYGYTF,TGTGCCAGCAGTGAACAGGGTACCAGCTATGGCTACACCTTC
TRBV5-1,many,TRBJ2-3,TRBD1,CASSSGQGGGDTQYF,TGCGCCAGCAGCTCTGGACAGGGCGGAGGGGATACGCAGTATTTT
TRBV5-1,.,TRBJ2-4,.,CASSPLGDGSYNIQYF,TGCGCCAGCAGCCCCCTAGGGGATGGTTCTTACAACATTCAGTACTTC
TRBV6-5,.,TRBJ1-5,.,CASSYSDVDSNQPQHF,TGTGCCAGCAGTTATTCGGACGTAGATAGCAATCAGCCCCAGCATTTT
TRBV5-1,many,TRBJ1-1,TRBD1,CASSGGQGHTEAFF,TGCGCCAGCAGCGGGGGACAGGGCCACACTGAAGCTTTCTTT
TRBV6-4,few,TRBJ2-3,TRBD1,CASSDRGRSDTQYF,TGTGCCAGCAGTGACAGGGGGCGGTCCGATACGCAGTATTTT
TRBV6-5,many,TRBJ2-2,.,CASSYVFVPQTGELFF,TGTGCCAGCAGTTACGTATTCGTACCCCAGACCGGGGAGCTGTTTTTT
TRBV9,many,TRBJ2-1,TRBD2,CASSAYSSGSSYNEQFF,TGTGCCAGCAGCGCCTATTCTAGCGGAAGCTCCTACAATGAGCAGTTCTTC
TRBV12-3/TRBV12-4,many,TRBJ2-2,TRBD2,CASSSSGGAGELFF,TGTGCCAGCAGTTCTAGCGGGGGGGCCGGGGAGCTGTTTTTT
TRBV2,many,TRBJ2-1,.,CAGSQGSRNEQFF,TGTGCCGGCTCACAGGGTTCCCGAAATGAGCAGTTCTTC
TRBV5-1,many,TRBJ2-7,.,CASSYGDEQYF,TGCGCCAGCAGCTATGGGGACGAGCAGTACTTC
TRBV10-3,few,TRBJ1-1,.,CAIAAHPPEAFF,TGTGCCATCGCGGCTCACCCCCCTGAAGCTTTCTTT
TRBV5-1,.,TRBJ2-3,.,CASSSRQDTQYF,TGCGCCAGCAGCTCACGACAGGATACGCAGTATTTT
TRBV29-1,many,TRBJ2-1,TRBD1,CSVPRGHLQGSSYNEQFF,TGCAGCGTTCCGAGGGGACACTTACAGGGGAGCTCCTACAATGAGCAGTTCTTC
TRBV7-2,few,TRBJ2-7,TRBD2,CASSLVRTAGFPYEQYF,TGTGCCAGCAGCTTAGTACGAACAGCGGGGTTCCCCTACGAGCAGTACTTC
TRBV7-2,.,TRBJ2-5,TRBD2,CASSPRAGVQETQYF,TGTGCCAGCAGCCCTCGTGCGGGGGTCCAAGAGACCCAGTACTTC
TRBV24-1,many,TRBJ2-5,.,CATSELPGHSQETQYF,TGTGCCACCAGTGAGCTGCCGGGACATTCTCAAGAGACCCAGTACTTC
TRBV20-1,many,TRBJ2-7,TRBD2,CSARITLAGASREQYF,TGCAGTGCTAGAATAACCCTAGCGGGAGCCTCTCGCGAGCAGTACTTC
TRBV10-1,few,TRBJ1-2,TRBD1,CASSGGTGGSYGYTF,TGCGCCAGCAGTGGAGGGACAGGGGGAAGTTATGGCTACACCTTC
TRBV11-2,many,TRBJ2-3,TRBD1,CASSFSGQGGDTQYF,TGTGCCAGCAGCTTTTCCGGACAGGGTGGGGATACGCAGTATTTT
TRBV5-1,many,TRBJ2-7,TRBD2,CASSLVLAGPTYEQYF,TGCGCCAGCAGCTTGGTACTAGCGGGACCCACCTACGAGCAGTACTTC
TRBV3-1,many,TRBJ1-2,.,CASSQDLPFGGYTF,TGTGCCAGCAGCCAAGATCTTCCCTTCGGAGGCTACACCTTC
TRBV12-3/TRBV12-4,many,TRBJ2-3,TRBD2,CASTRTSGPRDTQYF,TGTGCCAGCACCCGGACTAGCGGGCCTCGCGATACGCAGTATTTT
TRBV27,many,TRBJ2-1,.,CASSFAPPRGGPYNEQFF,TGTGCCAGCAGTTTCGCCCCCCCGAGGGGGGGTCCCTACAATGAGCAGTTCTTC
TRBV3-1,many,TRBJ2-3,.,CASSQDPQAGNTQYF,TGTGCCAGCAGCCAAGATCCCCAGGCGGGGAATACGCAGTATTTT
TRBV20-1,few,TRBJ2-5,.,CSARDRRGLGETQYF,TGCAGTGCTAGAGACCGCAGGGGACTCGGGGAGACCCAGTACTTC
TRBV5-4,few,TRBJ2-3,TRBD2,CASSLRLAGSDTQYF,TGTGCCAGCAGCTTGAGGCTAGCGGGATCAGATACGCAGTATTTT
TRBV7-2,many,TRBJ2-1,.,CASSSPGLPQFF,TGTGCCAGCAGCTCCCCGGGACTCCCTCAGTTCTTC
TRBV12-5,many,TRBJ2-1,TRBD1,CASGLVTGALPAYNEQFF,TGTGCTAGTGGTTTGGTAACAGGGGCCCTTCCGGCCTACAATGAGCAGTTCTTC
TRBV7-9,few,TRBJ2-1,.,CASSPRSGPSSNEQFF,TGTGCCAGCAGCCCCCGCTCGGGGCCTTCTAGTAATGAGCAGTTCTTC
TRBV6-4,few,TRBJ2-2,.,CASSAYPGTGELFF,TGTGCCAGCAGTGCCTACCCCGGGACAGGGGAGCTGTTTTTT
TRBV21-1,many,TRBJ1-2,.,CASSWEGTGYTF,TGTGCCAGCTCTTGGGAGGGCACCGGCTACACCTTC
TRBV7-8,.,TRBJ1-1,.,CASSSRAGNTEAFF,TGTGCCAGCAGCTCAAGGGCCGGGAACACTGAAGCTTTCTTT
TRBV14,many,TRBJ2-1,.,CASSQDLRDEQFF,TGTGCCAGCAGCCAAGATTTGCGAGATGAGCAGTTCTTC
TRBV20-1,many,TRBJ1-5,TRBD1,CSARLWGDSYNQPQHF,TGCAGTGCTAGGCTATGGGGGGACAGTTACAATCAGCCCCAGCATTTT
TRBV12-3/TRBV12-4,many,TRBJ2-7,.,CASSTGPEQYF,TGTGCCAGCAGTACAGGCCCCGAGCAGTACTTC
TRBV12-3/TRBV12-4,many,TRBJ2-3,.,CASSFIRPGTDTQYF,TGTGCCAGCAGTTTCATCCGACCAGGCACAGATACGCAGTATTTT
TRBV5-5,many,TRBJ2-1,.,CASSLEGGRNEQFF,TGTGCCAGCAGCTTGGAGGGGGGTCGGAATGAGCAGTTCTTC
TRBV20-1,many,TRBJ1-2,.,CSARVGGRNGYTF,TGCAGTGCTAGAGTCGGGGGCAGGAATGGCTACACCTTC
TRBV29-1,few,TRBJ2-3,.,CSVEEDYGGANTQYF,TGCAGCGTTGAAGAGGACTATGGGGGTGCAAATACGCAGTATTTT
TRBV7-2,.,TRBJ2-7,.,CGSRPPDSYEQYF,TGTGGCAGCCGGCCGCCCGATTCCTACGAGCAGTACTTC
TRBV12-3/TRBV12-4,many,TRBJ2-2,TRBD1,CASLKTGWTGELFF,TGTGCCAGCCTAAAGACAGGGTGGACCGGGGAGCTGTTTTTT
TRBV6-6,.,TRBJ1-4,TRBD1,CASSSGQGINEKLFF,TGTGCCAGCAGCTCCGGACAGGGGATCAATGAAAAACTGTTTTTT
TRBV29-1,many,TRBJ2-7,.,CSVEEASKQYF,TGCAGCGTTGAAGAGGCGAGTAAGCAGTACTTC
TRBV6-5,many,TRBJ2-3,TRBD2,CASSYAGGSDTQYF,TGTGCCAGCAGTTACGCGGGGGGGAGCGATACGCAGTATTTT
TRBV7-9,many,TRBJ2-1,.,CASSPGGLIYNEQFF,TGTGCCAGCAGCCCCGGGGGGCTGATCTACAATGAGCAGTTCTTC
TRBV5-1,many,TRBJ1-2,TRBD1,CASSLDGQGRGYTF,TGCGCCAGCAGCTTGGACGGACAGGGTCGAGGCTACACCTTC
TRBV7-6,many,TRBJ2-7,TRBD2,CASSLAPGGDEQYF,TGTGCCAGCAGCTTAGCGCCGGGAGGGGACGAGCAGTACTTC
TRBV9,few,TRBJ1-5,.,CASSVGDSNQPQHF,TGTGCCAGCAGCGTTGGGGATAGCAATCAGCCCCAGCATTTT
TRBV20-1,few,TRBJ2-4,.,CSASSGRGGKNIQYF,TGCAGTGCTAGTAGCGGACGGGGAGGCAAAAACATTCAGTACTTC
TRBV29-1,many,TRBJ2-1,.,CSVEKGGSGEQFF,TGCAGCGTTGAAAAAGGAGGGAGTGGTGAGCAGTTCTTC
TRBV7-6,many,TRBJ2-7,.,CASSPGGGASHEQYF,TGTGCCAGCTCTCCCGGAGGGGGCGCGTCGCACGAGCAGTACTTC
TRBV6-5,many,TRBJ1-1,.,CASSYSRRNTEAFF,TGTGCCAGCAGTTACTCGAGGAGGAACACTGAAGCTTTCTTT
TRBV14,many,TRBJ2-3,TRBD2,CASSQDSGRGTDTQYF,TGTGCCAGCAGCCAAGATAGCGGGAGGGGCACAGATACGCAGTATTTT
TRBV3-1,many,TRBJ2-7,.,CASSQDPVPYSYEQYF,TGTGCCAGCAGCCAAGATCCCGTCCCGTACTCCTACGAGCAGTACTTC
TRBV5-1,many,TRBJ2-7,.,CASSFLGHEPTYEQYF,TGCGCCAGCAGCTTCCTAGGACACGAGCCTACCTACGAGCAGTACTTC
TRBV12-3/TRBV12-4,many,TRBJ2-7,TRBD2,CASSFMGLAASYEQYF,TGTGCCAGCAGTTTTATGGGACTAGCGGCCTCCTACGAGCAGTACTTC
TRBV5-1,.,TRBJ2-2,TRBD1,CASSLGQGDTGELFF,TGCGCCAGCAGCTTGGGGCAGGGGGACACCGGGGAGCTGTTTTTT